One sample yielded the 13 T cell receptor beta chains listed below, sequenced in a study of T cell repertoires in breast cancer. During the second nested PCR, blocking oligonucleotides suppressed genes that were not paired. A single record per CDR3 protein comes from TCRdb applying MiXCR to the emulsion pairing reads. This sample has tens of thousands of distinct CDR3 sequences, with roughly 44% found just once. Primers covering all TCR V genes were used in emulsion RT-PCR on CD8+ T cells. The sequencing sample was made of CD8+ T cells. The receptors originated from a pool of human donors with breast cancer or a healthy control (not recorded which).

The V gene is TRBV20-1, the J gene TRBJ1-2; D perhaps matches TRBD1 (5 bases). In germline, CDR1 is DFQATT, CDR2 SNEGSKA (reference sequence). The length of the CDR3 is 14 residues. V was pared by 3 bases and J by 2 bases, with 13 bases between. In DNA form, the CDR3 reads TGCAGTGCTAGTGGAGGGGCGCAGAACTATGGCTACACCTTC. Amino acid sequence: CSASGGAQNYGYTF.

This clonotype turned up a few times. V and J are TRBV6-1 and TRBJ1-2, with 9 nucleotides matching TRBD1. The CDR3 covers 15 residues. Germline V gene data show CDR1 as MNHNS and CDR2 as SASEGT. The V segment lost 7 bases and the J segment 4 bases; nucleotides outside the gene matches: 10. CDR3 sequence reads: CASINYRDRVYGYTF. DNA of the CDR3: TGTGCCAGCATCAACTACCGGGACAGGGTCTATGGCTACACCTTC.

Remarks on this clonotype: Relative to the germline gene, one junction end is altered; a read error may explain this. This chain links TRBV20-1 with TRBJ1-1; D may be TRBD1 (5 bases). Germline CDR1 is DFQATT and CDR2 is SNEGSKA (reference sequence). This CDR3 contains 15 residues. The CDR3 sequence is CSAREPRAGNTEALF. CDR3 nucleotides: TGCAGTGCTAGAGAACCTAGGGCAGGGAACACTGAAGCTCTCTTT.

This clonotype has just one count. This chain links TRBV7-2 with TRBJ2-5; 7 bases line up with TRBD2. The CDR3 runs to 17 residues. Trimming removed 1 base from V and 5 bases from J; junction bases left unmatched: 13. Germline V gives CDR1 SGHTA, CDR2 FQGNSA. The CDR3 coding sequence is TGTGCCAGCAGCTTAGGAACCCGGGGGGTGGGAATGGAGACCCAGTACTTC. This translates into CASSLGTRGVGMETQYF. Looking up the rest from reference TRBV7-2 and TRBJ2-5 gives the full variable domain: GAGVSQSPSNKVTEKGKDVELRCDPISGHTALYWYRQSLGQGLEFLIYFQGNSAPDKSGLPSDRFSAERTGGSVSTLTIQRTQQEDSAVYLCASSLGTRGVGMETQYFGPGTRLLVL.

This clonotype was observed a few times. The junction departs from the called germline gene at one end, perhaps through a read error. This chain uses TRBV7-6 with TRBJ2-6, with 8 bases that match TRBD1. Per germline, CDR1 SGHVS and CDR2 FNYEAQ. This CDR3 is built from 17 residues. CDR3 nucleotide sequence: TGTGCTAGCAGCCCCGGGACAGGATTCTCTGGGGCCAACGTCCTGACTTTC. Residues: CASSPGTGFSGANVLTF.

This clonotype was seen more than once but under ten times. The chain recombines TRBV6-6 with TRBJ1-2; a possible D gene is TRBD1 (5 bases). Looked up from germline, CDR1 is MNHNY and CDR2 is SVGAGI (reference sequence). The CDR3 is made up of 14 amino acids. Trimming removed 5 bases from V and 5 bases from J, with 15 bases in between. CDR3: CASSVGGTEYGYTF. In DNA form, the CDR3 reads TGTGCCAGCAGTGTCGGTGGGACCGAGTATGGCTACACCTTC.

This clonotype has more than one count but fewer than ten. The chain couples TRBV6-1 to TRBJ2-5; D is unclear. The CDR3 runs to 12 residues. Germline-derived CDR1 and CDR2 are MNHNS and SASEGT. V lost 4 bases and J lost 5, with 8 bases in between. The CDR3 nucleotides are TGTGCCAGCAGTGCAAGCCGGGAGACCCAGTACTTC. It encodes CASSASRETQYF.

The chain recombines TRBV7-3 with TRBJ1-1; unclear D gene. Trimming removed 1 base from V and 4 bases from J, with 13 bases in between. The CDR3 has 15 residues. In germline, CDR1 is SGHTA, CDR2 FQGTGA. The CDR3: CASSLKSGSITEAFF. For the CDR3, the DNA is TGTGCCAGCAGCTTAAAATCGGGCAGTATCACTGAAGCTTTCTTT.

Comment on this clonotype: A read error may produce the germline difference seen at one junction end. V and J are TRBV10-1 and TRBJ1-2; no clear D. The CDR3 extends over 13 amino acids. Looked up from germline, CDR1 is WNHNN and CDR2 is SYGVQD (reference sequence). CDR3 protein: CASSENLVSGCTF. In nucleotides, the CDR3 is TGCGCCAGCAGTGAGAACCTAGTCTCTGGCTGCACCTTC.

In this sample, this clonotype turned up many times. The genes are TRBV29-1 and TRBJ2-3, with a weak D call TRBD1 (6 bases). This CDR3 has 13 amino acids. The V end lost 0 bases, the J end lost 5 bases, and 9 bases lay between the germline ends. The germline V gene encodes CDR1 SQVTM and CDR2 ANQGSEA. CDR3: CSVEDRGGDTQYF. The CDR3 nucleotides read TGCAGCGTTGAAGATCGAGGGGGAGATACGCAGTATTTT.

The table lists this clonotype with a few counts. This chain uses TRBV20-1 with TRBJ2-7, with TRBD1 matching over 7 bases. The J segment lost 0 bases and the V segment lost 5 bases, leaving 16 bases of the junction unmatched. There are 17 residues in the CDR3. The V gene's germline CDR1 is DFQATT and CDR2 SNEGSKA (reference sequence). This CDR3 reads CSALKTGITRSSYEQYF. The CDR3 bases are TGCAGTGCTTTAAAGACAGGGATCACTAGGAGCTCCTACGAGCAGTACTTC.

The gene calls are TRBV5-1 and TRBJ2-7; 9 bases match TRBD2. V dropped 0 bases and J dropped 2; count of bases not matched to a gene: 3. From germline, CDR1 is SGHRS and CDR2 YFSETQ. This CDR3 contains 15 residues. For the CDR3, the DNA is TGCGCCAGCAGCTTGGCTGTAGCGGGAGCCTACGAGCAGTACTTC. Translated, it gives CASSLAVAGAYEQYF. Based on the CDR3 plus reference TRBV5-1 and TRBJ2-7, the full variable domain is KAGVTQTPRYLIKTRGQQVTLSCSPISGHRSVSWYQQTPGQGLQFLFEYFSETQRNKGNFPGRFSGRQFSNSRSEMNVSTLELGDSALYLCASSLAVAGAYEQYFGPGTRLTVT.

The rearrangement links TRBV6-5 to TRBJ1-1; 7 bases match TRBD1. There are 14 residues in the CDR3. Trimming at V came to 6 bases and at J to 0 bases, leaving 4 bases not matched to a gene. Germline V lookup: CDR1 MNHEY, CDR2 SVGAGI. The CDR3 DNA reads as TGTGCCAGCAGCCGAACAGGGGTGAACACTGAAGCTTTCTTT. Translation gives CASSRTGVNTEAFF.